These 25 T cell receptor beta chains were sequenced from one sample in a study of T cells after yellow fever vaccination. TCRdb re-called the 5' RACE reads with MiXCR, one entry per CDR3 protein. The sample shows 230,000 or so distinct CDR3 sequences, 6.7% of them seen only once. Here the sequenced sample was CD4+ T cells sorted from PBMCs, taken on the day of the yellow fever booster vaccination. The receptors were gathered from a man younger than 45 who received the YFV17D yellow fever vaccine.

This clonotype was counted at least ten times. The CDR3 region is CASEAYQETQYF. CDR3 bases: TGCGCCAGCGAAGCCTACCAAGAGACCCAGTACTTC. The rearrangement uses TRBV5-1 and TRBJ2-5, with D uncertain. CDR1 and CDR2 from the germline V gene are SGHRS and YFSETQ. V lost 7 bases to trimming and J lost 0 bases, with 7 bases between them. This CDR3 comprises 12 residues.

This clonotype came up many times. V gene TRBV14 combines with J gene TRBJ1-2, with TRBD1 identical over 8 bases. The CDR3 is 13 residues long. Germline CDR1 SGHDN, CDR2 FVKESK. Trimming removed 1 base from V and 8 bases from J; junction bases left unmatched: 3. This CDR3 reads CASSQGTGSGYTF. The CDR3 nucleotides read TGTGCCAGCAGCCAAGGGACAGGGTCGGGCTACACCTTC.

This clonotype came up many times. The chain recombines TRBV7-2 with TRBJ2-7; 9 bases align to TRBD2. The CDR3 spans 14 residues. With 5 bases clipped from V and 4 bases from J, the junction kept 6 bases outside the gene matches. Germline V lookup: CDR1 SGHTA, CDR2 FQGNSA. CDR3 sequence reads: CASSRRLADYEQYF. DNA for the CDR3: TGTGCCAGCAGCCGTCGACTAGCGGATTACGAGCAGTACTTC.

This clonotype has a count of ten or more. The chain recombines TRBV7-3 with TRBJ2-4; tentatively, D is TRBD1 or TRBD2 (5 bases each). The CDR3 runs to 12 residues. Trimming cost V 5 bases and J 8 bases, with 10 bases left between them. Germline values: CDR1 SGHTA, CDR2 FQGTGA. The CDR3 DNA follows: TGTGCCAGCAGCACTGGGGGAGACATTCAGTACTTC. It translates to CASSTGGDIQYF.

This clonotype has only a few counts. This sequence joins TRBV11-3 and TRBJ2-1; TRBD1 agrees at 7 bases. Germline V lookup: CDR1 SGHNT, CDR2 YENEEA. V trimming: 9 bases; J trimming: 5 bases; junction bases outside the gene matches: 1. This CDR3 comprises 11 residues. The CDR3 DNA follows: TGTGCCAGTGGACAGGACAATGAGCAGTTCTTC. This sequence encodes CASGQDNEQFF.

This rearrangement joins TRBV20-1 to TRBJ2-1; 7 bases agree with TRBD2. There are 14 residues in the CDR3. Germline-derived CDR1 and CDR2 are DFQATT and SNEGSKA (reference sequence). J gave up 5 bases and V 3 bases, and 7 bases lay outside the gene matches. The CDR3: CSARGRDYDNEQFF. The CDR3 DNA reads TGCAGTGCTAGGGGGAGGGACTATGACAATGAGCAGTTCTTC.

The CDR3 sequence: CASSYTMNTEAFF. In nucleotides, the CDR3 is TGTGCCAGCAGCTATACTATGAACACTGAAGCTTTCTTT. V usage is TRBV9 and J usage is TRBJ1-1; the D is unclear. V was shortened by 4 bases and J by 0 bases, with 7 bases between the two germline ends. The CDR3 consists of 13 residues. Germline CDR1 reads SGDLS; CDR2 reads YYNGEE.

CDR3 nucleotide sequence: TGCAGTGCTAGACCCAGGACTAGCGGGAACACAGATACGCAGTATTTT. The encoded protein is CSARPRTSGNTDTQYF. V usage is TRBV20-1 and J usage is TRBJ2-3, with 12 positions matching TRBD2. Germline-derived CDR1 and CDR2 are DFQATT and SNEGSKA (reference sequence). V trimming: 2 bases; J trimming: 2 bases; junction bases outside the gene matches: 5. CDR3 size: 16 residues.

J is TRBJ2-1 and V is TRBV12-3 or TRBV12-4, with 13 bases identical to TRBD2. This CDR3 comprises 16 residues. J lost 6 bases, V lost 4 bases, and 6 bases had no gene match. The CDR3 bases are TGTGCCAGCAGTTCGAAAAGGACTAGCGGGAGCAATGAGCAGTTCTTC. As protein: CASSSKRTSGSNEQFF.

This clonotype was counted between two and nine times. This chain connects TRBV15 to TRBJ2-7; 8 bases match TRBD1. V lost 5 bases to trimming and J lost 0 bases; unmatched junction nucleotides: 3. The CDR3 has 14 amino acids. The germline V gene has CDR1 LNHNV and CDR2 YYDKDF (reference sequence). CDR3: CATSRTGPSYEQYF. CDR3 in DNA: TGTGCCACCAGCCGGACAGGGCCCTCCTACGAGCAGTACTTC.

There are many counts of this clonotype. This CDR3 is CASSPGLAAYEQYF. CDR3 bases: TGTGCCAGCAGCCCGGGACTAGCGGCATACGAGCAGTACTTC. This chain connects TRBV7-2 to TRBJ2-7; 11 positions match TRBD2. The CDR3 loop spans 14 amino acids. V lost 5 bases, J lost 4 bases, and 4 bases stayed unmatched. Germline V gene data show CDR1 as SGHTA and CDR2 as FQGNSA.

The CDR3 DNA is TGTGCCAGCAGCTTAGAACAGGGGGGCTACAATGAGCAGTTCTTC. This encodes CASSLEQGGYNEQFF. The chain carries TRBV7-2 and TRBJ2-1; 8 bases fit TRBD1. The CDR3 consists of 15 residues. V shed 1 base and J 3 bases; nucleotides not matched to a gene: 2. Germline V CDR1 and CDR2: SGHTA, FQGNSA.

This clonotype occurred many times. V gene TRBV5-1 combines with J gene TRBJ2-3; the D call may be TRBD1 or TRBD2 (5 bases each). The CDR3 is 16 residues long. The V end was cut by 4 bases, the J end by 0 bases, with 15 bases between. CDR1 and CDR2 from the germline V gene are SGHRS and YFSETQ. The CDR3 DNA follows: TGCGCCAGCAGCCAGACCGGGACGGGAAGCACAGATACGCAGTATTTT. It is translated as CASSQTGTGSTDTQYF.

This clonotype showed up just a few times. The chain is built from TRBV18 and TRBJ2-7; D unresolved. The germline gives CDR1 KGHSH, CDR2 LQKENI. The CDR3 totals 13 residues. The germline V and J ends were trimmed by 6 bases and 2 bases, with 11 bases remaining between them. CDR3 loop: CASSPIQTYEQYF. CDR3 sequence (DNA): TGTGCCAGCTCCCCGATCCAAACCTACGAGCAGTACTTC.

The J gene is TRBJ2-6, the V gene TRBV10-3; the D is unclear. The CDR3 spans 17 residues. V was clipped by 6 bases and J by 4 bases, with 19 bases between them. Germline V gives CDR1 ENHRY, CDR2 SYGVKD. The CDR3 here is CAIRRPRIGSGANVLTF. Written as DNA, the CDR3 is TGTGCCATCAGAAGACCCCGCATTGGTTCGGGGGCCAACGTCCTGACTTTC.

The CDR3 reads CATTSGRARYNEQFF. Here the CDR3 DNA reads TGTGCCACCACTAGCGGGAGGGCCCGTTACAATGAGCAGTTCTTC. The chain couples TRBV19 to TRBJ2-1; 13 nucleotides align to TRBD2. With V trimmed by 10 bases and J by 4 bases, 7 bases remained unmatched. The CDR3 length is 15 residues. Germline V lookup: CDR1 LNHDA, CDR2 SQIVND (reference sequence).

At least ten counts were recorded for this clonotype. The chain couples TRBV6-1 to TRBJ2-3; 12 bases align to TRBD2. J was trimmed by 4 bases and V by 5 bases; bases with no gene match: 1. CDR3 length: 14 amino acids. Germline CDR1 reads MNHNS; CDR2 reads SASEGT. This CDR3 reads CASSRLAGADTQYF. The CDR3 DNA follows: TGTGCCAGCAGTCGACTAGCGGGAGCAGATACGCAGTATTTT.

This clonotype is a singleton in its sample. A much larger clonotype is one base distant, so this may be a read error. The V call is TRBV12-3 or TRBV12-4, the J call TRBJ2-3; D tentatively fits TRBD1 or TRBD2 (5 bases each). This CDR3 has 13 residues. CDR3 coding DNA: TGTGCCAGCAGTCCCGACAGTTTAGCGCGCGCAGTTTTT. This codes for CASSPDSLARAVF.

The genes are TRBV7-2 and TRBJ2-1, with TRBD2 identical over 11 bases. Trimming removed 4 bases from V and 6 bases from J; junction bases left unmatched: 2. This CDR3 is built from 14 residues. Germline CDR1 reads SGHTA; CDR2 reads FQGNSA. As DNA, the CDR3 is TGTGCCAGCAGCTCGCTAGCGGGAGGCAATGAGCAGTTCTTC. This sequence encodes CASSSLAGGNEQFF.

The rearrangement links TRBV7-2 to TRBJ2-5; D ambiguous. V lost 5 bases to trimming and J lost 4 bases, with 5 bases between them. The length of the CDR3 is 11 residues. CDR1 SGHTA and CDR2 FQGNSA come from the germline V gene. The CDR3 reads CASSRLETQYF. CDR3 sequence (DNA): TGTGCCAGCAGCCGACTAGAGACCCAGTACTTC.

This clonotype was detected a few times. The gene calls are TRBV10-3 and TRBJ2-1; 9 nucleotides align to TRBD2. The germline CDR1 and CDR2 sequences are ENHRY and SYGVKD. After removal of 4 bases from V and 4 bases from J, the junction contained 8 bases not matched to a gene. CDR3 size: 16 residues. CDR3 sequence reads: CAISGLAGGAYNEQFF. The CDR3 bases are TGTGCCATCAGTGGGTTGGCGGGAGGGGCGTACAATGAGCAGTTCTTC.

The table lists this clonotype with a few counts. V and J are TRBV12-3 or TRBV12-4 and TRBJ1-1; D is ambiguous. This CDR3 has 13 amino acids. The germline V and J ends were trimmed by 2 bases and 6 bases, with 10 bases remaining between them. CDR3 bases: TGTGCCAGCAGTTTAAATTTGCGATCTGAAGCTTTCTTT. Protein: CASSLNLRSEAFF.

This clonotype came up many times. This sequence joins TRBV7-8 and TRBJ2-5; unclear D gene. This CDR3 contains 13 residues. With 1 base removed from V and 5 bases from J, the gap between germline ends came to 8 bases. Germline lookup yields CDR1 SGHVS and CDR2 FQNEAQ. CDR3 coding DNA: TGTGCCAGCAGCTTAGTCAGGTTCGAGACCCAGTACTTC. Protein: CASSLVRFETQYF.

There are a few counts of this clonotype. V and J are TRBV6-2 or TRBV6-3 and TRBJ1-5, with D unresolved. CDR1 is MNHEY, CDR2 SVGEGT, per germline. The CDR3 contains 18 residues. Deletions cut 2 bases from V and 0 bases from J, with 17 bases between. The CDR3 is CASSYPPWAADSNQPQHF. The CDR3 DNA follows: TGTGCCAGCAGTTACCCTCCTTGGGCGGCGGATAGCAATCAGCCCCAGCATTTT.

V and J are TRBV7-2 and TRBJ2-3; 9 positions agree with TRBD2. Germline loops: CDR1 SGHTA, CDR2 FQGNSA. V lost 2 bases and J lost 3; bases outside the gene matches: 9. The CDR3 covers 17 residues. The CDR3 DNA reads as TGTGCCAGCAGCTTACAAGGCGGGAGGGCCAAGACAGATACGCAGTATTTT. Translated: CASSLQGGRAKTDTQYF.